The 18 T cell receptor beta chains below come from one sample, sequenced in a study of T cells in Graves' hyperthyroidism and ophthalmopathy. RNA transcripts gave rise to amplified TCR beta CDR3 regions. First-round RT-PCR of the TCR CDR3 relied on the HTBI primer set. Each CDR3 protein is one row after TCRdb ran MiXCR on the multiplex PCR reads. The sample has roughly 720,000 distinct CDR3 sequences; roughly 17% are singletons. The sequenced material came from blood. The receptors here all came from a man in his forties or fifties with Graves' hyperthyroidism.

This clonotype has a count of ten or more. CDR3 in DNA: TGTGCCTGGAACTCAGGGACTGAAGCTTTCTTT. Translation gives CAWNSGTEAFF. The chain links TRBV30 to TRBJ1-1; D is perhaps TRBD1 (5 bases). The CDR3 has 11 amino acids. V was trimmed by 4 bases and J by 5 bases, leaving 8 bases between them. From germline, CDR1 is GTSNPN and CDR2 SVGIG (reference sequence).

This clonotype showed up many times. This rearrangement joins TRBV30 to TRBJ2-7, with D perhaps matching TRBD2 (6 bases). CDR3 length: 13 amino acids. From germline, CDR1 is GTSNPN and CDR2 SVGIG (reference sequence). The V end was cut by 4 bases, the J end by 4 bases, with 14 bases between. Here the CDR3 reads CAWIPLGRYEQYF. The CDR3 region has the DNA TGTGCCTGGATCCCTCTAGGGAGGTACGAGCAGTACTTC.

CDR3 bases: TGTGCCAGTAGTGCTACTAGCGGGAGTTATTCCAATGAGCAGTTCTTC. Translated: CASSATSGSYSNEQFF. V gene TRBV19 combines with J gene TRBJ2-1; 11 bases line up with TRBD2. J was trimmed by 6 bases and V by 5 bases; bases with no gene match: 9. From germline, CDR1 is LNHDA and CDR2 SQIVND (reference sequence). The CDR3 covers 16 residues.

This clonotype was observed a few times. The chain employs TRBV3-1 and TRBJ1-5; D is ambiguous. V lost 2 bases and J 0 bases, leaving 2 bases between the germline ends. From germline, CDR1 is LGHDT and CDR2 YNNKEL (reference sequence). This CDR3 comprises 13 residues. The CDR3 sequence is CASSQNSNQPQHF. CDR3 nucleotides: TGTGCCAGCAGCCAAAATAGCAATCAGCCCCAGCATTTT.

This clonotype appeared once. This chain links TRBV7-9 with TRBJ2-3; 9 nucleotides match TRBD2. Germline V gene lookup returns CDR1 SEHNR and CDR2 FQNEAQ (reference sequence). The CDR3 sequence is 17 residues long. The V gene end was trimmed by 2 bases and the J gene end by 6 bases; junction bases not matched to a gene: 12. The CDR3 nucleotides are TGTGCCAGCAGCTTAAACTTTGAACTAGCGGGCGGGGATACGCAGTATTTT. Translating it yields CASSLNFELAGGDTQYF. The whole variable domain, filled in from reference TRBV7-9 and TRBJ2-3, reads DTGVSQNPRHKITKRGQNVTFRCDPISEHNRLYWYRQTLGQGPEFLTYFQNEAQLEKSRLLSDRFSAERPKGSFSTLEIQRTEQGDSAMYLCASSLNFELAGGDTQYFGPGTRLTVL.

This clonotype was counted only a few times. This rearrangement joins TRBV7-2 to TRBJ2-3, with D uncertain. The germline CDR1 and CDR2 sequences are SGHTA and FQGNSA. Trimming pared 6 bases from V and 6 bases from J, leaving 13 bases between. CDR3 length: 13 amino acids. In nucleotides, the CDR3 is TGTGCCAGCAGAACAGAGCCTGTGGATACGCAGTATTTT. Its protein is CASRTEPVDTQYF.

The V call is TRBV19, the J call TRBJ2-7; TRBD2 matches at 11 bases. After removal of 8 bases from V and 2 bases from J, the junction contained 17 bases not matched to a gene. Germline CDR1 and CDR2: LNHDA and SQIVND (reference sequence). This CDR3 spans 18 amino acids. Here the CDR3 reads CASQSGGLAGGHAYEQYF. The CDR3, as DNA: TGTGCCAGTCAAAGCGGCGGCCTAGCGGGAGGTCACGCCTACGAGCAGTACTTC.

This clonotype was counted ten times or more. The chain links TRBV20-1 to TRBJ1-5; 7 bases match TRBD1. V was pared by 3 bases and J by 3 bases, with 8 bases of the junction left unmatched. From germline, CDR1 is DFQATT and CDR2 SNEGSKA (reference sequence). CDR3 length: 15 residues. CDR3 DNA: TGCAGTGCTAGTTCGACAGGGAGGGTCAATCAGCCCCAGCATTTT. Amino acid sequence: CSASSTGRVNQPQHF.

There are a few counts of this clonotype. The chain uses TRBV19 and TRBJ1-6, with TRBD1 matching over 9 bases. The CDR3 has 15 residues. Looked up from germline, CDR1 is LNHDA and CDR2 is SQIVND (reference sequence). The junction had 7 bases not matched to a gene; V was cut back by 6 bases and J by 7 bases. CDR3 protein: CASSQQGAGNSPLHF. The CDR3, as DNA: TGTGCCAGTAGCCAACAGGGGGCAGGAAATTCACCCCTCCACTTT.

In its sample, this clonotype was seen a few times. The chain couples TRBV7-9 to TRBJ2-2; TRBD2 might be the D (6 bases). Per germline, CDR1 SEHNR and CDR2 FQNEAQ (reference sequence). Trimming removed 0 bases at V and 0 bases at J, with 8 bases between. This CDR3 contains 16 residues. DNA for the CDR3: TGTGCCAGCAGCTTAGCGGGGGGAACGAACACCGGGGAGCTGTTTTTT. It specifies CASSLAGGTNTGELFF.

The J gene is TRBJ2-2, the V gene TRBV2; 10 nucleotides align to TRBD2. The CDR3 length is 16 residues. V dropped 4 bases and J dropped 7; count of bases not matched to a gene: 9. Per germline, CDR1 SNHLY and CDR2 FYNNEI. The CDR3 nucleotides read TGTGCCAGCAGTGCGAAGGGGACTAGCGTAGTCGGGGAGCTGTTTTTT. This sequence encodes CASSAKGTSVVGELFF.

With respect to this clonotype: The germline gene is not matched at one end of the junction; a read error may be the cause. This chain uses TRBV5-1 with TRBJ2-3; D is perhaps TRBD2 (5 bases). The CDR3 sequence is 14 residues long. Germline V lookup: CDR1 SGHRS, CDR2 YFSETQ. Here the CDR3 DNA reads TGCACCAGCAGCTTGGAGGCGGTCACAGATACGCAGTATTTT. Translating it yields CTSSLEAVTDTQYF.

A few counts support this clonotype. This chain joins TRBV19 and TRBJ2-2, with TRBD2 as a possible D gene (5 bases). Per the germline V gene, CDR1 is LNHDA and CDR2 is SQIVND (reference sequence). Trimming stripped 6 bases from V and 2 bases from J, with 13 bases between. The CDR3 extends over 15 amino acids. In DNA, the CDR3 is TGTGCCAGTAGAGGAGGCCAGAAAAACACCGGGGAGCTGTTTTTT. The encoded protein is CASRGGQKNTGELFF.

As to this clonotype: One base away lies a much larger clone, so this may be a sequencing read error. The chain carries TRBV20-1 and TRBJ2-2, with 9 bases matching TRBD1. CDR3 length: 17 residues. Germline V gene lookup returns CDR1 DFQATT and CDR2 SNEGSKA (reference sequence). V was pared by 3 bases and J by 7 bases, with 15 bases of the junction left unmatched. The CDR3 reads CSASPARWTGDNGELFF. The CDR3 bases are TGCAGTGCTAGCCCGGCCCGATGGACAGGGGATAACGGGGAGCTGTTTTTT.

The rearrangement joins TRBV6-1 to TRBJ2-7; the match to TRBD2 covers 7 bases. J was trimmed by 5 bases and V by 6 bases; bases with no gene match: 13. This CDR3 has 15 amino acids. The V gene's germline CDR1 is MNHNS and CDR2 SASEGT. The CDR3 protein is CASRQVVGGSDEQYF. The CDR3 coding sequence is TGTGCCAGCAGACAGGTAGTCGGGGGGAGCGACGAGCAGTACTTC.

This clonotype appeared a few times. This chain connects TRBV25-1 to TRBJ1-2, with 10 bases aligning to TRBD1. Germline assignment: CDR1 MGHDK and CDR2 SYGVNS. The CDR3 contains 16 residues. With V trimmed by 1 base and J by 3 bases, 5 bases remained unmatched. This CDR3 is CASSELLTGGDYGYTF. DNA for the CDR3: TGTGCCAGCAGTGAATTATTGACAGGGGGCGACTATGGCTACACCTTC.

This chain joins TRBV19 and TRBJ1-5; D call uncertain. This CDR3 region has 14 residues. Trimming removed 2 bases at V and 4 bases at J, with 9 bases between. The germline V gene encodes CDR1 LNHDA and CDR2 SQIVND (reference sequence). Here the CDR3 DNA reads TGTGCCAGTAGTATAACCGGGAATAATCAGCCCCAGCATTTT. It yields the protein CASSITGNNQPQHF. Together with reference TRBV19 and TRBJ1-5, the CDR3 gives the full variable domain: DGGITQSPKYLFRKEGQNVTLSCEQNLNHDAMYWYRQDPGQGLRLIYYSQIVNDFQKGDIAEGYSVSREKKESFPLTVTSAQKNPTAFYLCASSITGNNQPQHFGDGTRLSIL.

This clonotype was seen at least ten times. CDR3 coding DNA: TGTGCCAGCAGGGACGGGACAGGGGGAAGCTACACCTTC. This translates into CASRDGTGGSYTF. The rearrangement uses TRBV6-2 or TRBV6-3 and TRBJ1-2, with 11 nucleotides matching TRBD1. This CDR3 is 13 amino acids long. Looked up from germline, CDR1 is MNHEY and CDR2 is SVGEGT. V trimming: 6 bases; J trimming: 9 bases; junction bases outside the gene matches: 6.